This T cell receptor (beta chain) was recovered during a study of graft-versus-host responses after intestinal transplantation. Study details: For about three years after anti-thymocyte globulin induction, all recipients took tacrolimus and steroids. Overall study results and limits: GvH clones detected in recipient marrow included some appearing first in ileum or blood. GvH clone levels peaked in circulation, and this peak was associated with early post-transplant HvG declines.

Looked up from germline, CDR1 is GTSNPN and CDR2 is SVGIG (reference sequence). This CDR3 comprises 14 residues. J was trimmed by 5 bases and V by 0 bases; bases with no gene match: 5. Regarding this clone: Its specificity is unknown.

Repertoires were generated with immunoSEQ multiplex PCR, while TCRdb's copy carries only in-frame clones and drops some. The sample lists roughly 110,000 clones, over 85% occurring once. The material was unstimulated CD4+ T cells sorted from spleen or lymph node cells, obtained before transplant. The TCR sequence derives from a human donor who was the organ donor for an intestinal transplant. The chain links TRBV30 to TRBJ1-1, with 8 bases matching TRBD1. The DNA of the CDR3 is TGTGCCTGGAGTGTACAGGGGGTGGTAACTGAAGCTTTCTTT. It encodes CAWSVQGVVTEAFF.